Here is one T cell receptor (beta chain) with its context. Its matching antigen is unknown. This entry belongs to a study of PD-1 blockade in classical Hodgkin lymphoma. The assay was immunoSEQ multiplex PCR, and TCRdb's table has in-frame clones only and misses some. Altogether 27,000 or so clones are present, roughly 72% being singletons, with the ten largest covering roughly 3.5%. Whole-study findings and limits: Any patient who commenced nivolumab under 1 year after ASCT was excluded.

Trimming shortened V by 2 bases and J by 8 bases, and 12 bases separated the two germline ends. This CDR3 spans 13 amino acids. Per the germline V gene, CDR1 is MNHNS and CDR2 is SASEGT. Specified time point: cycle 4 day 1 (C4D1), after 6 weeks of nivolumab. There was relapse after autologous stem cell transplantation in every patient, and there was variation in brentuximab vedotin exposure. Specimen: peripheral blood mononuclear cells (PBMCs), collected before the fourth cycle of nivolumab. The chain is built from TRBV6-1 and TRBJ1-2; the D gene is possibly TRBD1 (5 bases). The receptor's source is a human donor with classical Hodgkin lymphoma. CDR3 DNA sequence: TGTGCCAGCAGTGAACAGGGTCCGGGGGGCTACACCTTC. This codes for CASSEQGPGGYTF.